These T cell receptor beta chains were read from a single sample in a study of CD8+ T cells in alopecia areata. This table comes from immunoSEQ multiplex PCR, and its TCRdb copy is limited to in-frame clones, with some not included. The table includes fewer than 150,000 clones, about three fifths detected once. Source: CD8+ T cells sorted from blood, taken at week 4, from a patient treated with tofacitinib. All receptors derive from a human donor with alopecia areata. Each CDR3 is given with its conserved first and last residue. A D gene is named only where the DNA matches it firmly. Size tells how often a clone was seen (once, few, many) or the class of an expanded clone, and some rows leave it out.

>TRBJ2-3|TRBV27|NA|NA
CASSPDAYTDTQYF
TGTGCCAGCAGCCCGGACGCCTACACAGATACGCAGTATTTT
>TRBJ2-7|TRBV7-2|NA|NA
CASSLLPDNYEQYF
TGTGCCAGCAGCTTACTGCCGGACAATTACGAGCAGTACTTC
>TRBJ2-2|TRBV15|NA|once
CATSRDFDRPLPGGELFF
TGTGCCACCAGCAGAGATTTCGACAGGCCCTTGCCAGGCGGGGAGCTGTTTTTT
>TRBJ2-3|TRBV19|NA|NA
CASSTGTFETDTQYF
TGTGCCAGTAGTACCGGGACATTTGAAACAGATACGCAGTATTTT
>TRBJ2-4|TRBV13|NA|few
CASSLALAKNIQYF
TGTGCCAGCAGCCTAGCTCTTGCCAAAAACATTCAGTACTTC
>TRBJ1-2|TRBV7-2|NA|NA
CASSHRVDGYTF
TGTGCCAGCAGCCACAGGGTGGATGGCTACACCTTC
>TRBJ2-1|TRBV30|NA|NA
CAWSVARNSYNEQFF
TGTGCCTGGAGTGTTGCTAGGAACTCCTACAATGAGCAGTTCTTC
>TRBJ2-3|TRBV6-6|NA|NA
CASNQGGPGRDTQYF
TGTGCCAGCAACCAAGGGGGGCCGGGAAGGGATACGCAGTATTTT
>TRBJ2-1|TRBV13|TRBD1|NA
CASRRDRGGNNEQFF
TGTGCCAGCAGGCGGGACAGGGGAGGGAACAATGAGCAGTTCTTC
>TRBJ2-3|TRBV25-1|NA|few
CASSESVGSYTQYF
TGTGCCAGCAGTGAATCCGTGGGCAGCTATACGCAGTATTTT
>TRBJ1-2|TRBV30|NA|NA
CAWITGGLNYGYTF
TGTGCCTGGATCACCGGGGGATTGAACTATGGCTACACCTTC
>TRBJ1-1|TRBV27|NA|NA
CASSLVGGTEAFF
TGTGCCAGCAGTTTGGTGGGGGGCACTGAAGCTTTCTTT
>TRBJ1-1|TRBV5-4|TRBD1|NA
CASSPDRVGTEAFF
TGTGCCAGCAGCCCCGACAGGGTCGGCACTGAAGCTTTCTTT
>TRBJ2-5|TRBV5-4|TRBD2|NA
CASSPVGGSETQYF
TGTGCCAGCAGCCCTGTCGGGGGGTCGGAGACCCAGTACTTC
>TRBJ2-7|TRBV29-1|TRBD1|NA
CSVLSGQGPYEQYF
TGCAGCGTTTTATCGGGACAGGGGCCCTACGAGCAGTACTTC
>TRBJ2-1|TRBV4-1|NA|few
CASSPLGESGRLYNEQFF
TGCGCCAGCAGCCCCCTGGGGGAATCGGGGCGTTTATACAATGAGCAGTTCTTC
>TRBJ2-7|TRBV28|TRBD1|NA
CASRPTGTGWEQYF
TGTGCCAGCAGACCAACCGGGACAGGGTGGGAGCAGTACTTC
>TRBJ2-2|TRBV29-1|TRBD2|NA
CSGGLANTGELFF
TGCAGCGGGGGACTAGCGAACACCGGGGAGCTGTTTTTT
>TRBJ2-3|TRBV29-1|TRBD2|NA
CSVETSDIYTDTQYF
TGCAGCGTTGAGACTAGCGACATTTACACAGATACGCAGTATTTT
>TRBJ1-1|TRBV7-9|NA|NA
CASSLTGTEAFF
TGTGCCAGCAGCTTAACGGGGACTGAAGCTTTCTTT
>TRBJ2-5|TRBV30|NA|few
CAWSGGHETQYF
TGTGCCTGGAGTGGGGGGCATGAGACCCAGTACTTC
>TRBJ1-5|TRBV19|NA|few
CASSIERFQPQHF
TGTGCCAGTAGTATAGAGAGATTTCAGCCCCAGCATTTT
>TRBJ2-7|TRBV20-1|NA|few
CSARGGYEQYF
TGCAGTGCTAGAGGGGGCTACGAGCAGTACTTC
>TRBJ2-7|TRBV29-1|NA|few
CSVALARNEQYF
TGCAGCGTTGCCCTGGCCCGTAACGAGCAGTACTTC
>TRBJ1-2|TRBV19|TRBD1|NA
CASQPTRTGNYGYTF
TGTGCCAGTCAACCAACAAGGACAGGAAACTATGGCTACACCTTC
>TRBJ2-7|TRBV30|NA|NA
CARAGPNYEQYF
TGTGCCCGAGCTGGCCCTAACTACGAGCAGTACTTC